One and the same sample provided the 24 T cell receptor beta chains below, sequenced in a study of T cell repertoires in cytomegalovirus infection. No antigen is known for these receptors. In TCRdb, the reads were re-called with MiXCR into one record per CDR3 protein. The table shows around 360,000 distinct CDR3 sequences, with approximately 35% occurring only once. The starting material was cultured PBMCs, obtained from culture after CMV antigen stimulation. These receptor sequences come from a human donor in good health (CMV status not recorded). Some clones in this sample may be carry-over from other donors' samples.

This chain links TRBV6-5 with TRBJ2-1, with D maybe TRBD1 (6 bases). In germline, CDR1 is MNHEY, CDR2 SVGAGI. The ends were cut back, 0 bases at V and 8 bases at J, with 14 bases in the middle. This CDR3 spans 15 amino acids. This CDR3 reads CASSYSIYRDHEQFF. The DNA for the CDR3 is TGTGCCAGCAGTTACTCGATCTACAGGGATCATGAGCAGTTCTTC.

The chain is built from TRBV5-1 and TRBJ2-3, with 11 bases matching TRBD2. Per germline, CDR1 SGHRS and CDR2 YFSETQ. The CDR3 runs to 18 residues. The ends lost 0 bases at V and 2 bases at J; junction bases unmatched: 8. The CDR3 protein is CASSLVGTSGTLTDTQYF. The DNA for the CDR3 is TGCGCCAGCAGCTTGGTGGGGACTAGCGGAACTCTCACAGATACGCAGTATTTT.

The gene calls are TRBV7-3 and TRBJ1-1; possible D gene TRBD1, 5 bases. Germline values: CDR1 SGHTA, CDR2 FQGTGA. V was shortened by 0 bases and J by 4 bases, with 12 bases between the two germline ends. This CDR3 comprises 15 residues. Written as DNA, the CDR3 is TGTGCCAGCAGCTTAACCCCGGGGGAGGGCACTGAAGCTTTCTTT. Its protein product is CASSLTPGEGTEAFF. Full variable domain (rest looked up from reference TRBV7-3 and TRBJ1-1): GAGVSQTPSNKVTEKGKYVELRCDPISGHTALYWYRQSLGQGPEFLIYFQGTGAADDSGLPNDRFFAVRPEGSVSTLKIQRTERGDSAVYLCASSLTPGEGTEAFFGQGTRLTVV.

This clonotype was detected a few times. This chain joins TRBV28 and TRBJ2-1; D is unresolved. This CDR3 is 16 amino acids long. The germline CDR1 and CDR2 sequences are MDHEN and SYDVKM. V was trimmed by 10 bases and J by 0 bases, leaving 19 bases between them. CDR3 in DNA: TGTGCCACCGAGGACGCGACCGTGAGCTCCTACAATGAGCAGTTCTTC. Translating gives CATEDATVSSYNEQFF.

This clonotype has at least ten counts. This chain uses TRBV7-2 with TRBJ2-3; D remains unclear. CDR3 length equals 15 residues. CDR1 is SGHTA, CDR2 FQGNSA, per germline. The V and J ends lost 3 bases and 4 bases respectively, with 14 bases between them. In nucleotides, the CDR3 is TGTGCCAGCAGCTTTAGTTTCTGGTACGCAGATACGCAGTATTTT. It translates to CASSFSFWYADTQYF.

This rearrangement joins TRBV2 to TRBJ1-1; 8 bases map to TRBD1. J lost 2 bases, V lost 7 bases, and 9 bases had no gene match. The CDR3 runs to 15 residues. Germline V gives CDR1 SNHLY, CDR2 FYNNEI. In nucleotides, the CDR3 is TGTGCCAGCAATCGGGACAGGCGGAGTAACACTGAAGCTTTCTTT. This gives the protein CASNRDRRSNTEAFF. The whole variable domain, remainder taken from reference TRBV2 and TRBJ1-1, is EPEVTQTPSHQVTQMGQEVILRCVPISNHLYFYWYRQILGQKVEFLVSFYNNEISEKSEIFDDQFSVERPDGSNFTLKIRSTKLEDSAMYFCASNRDRRSNTEAFFGQGTRLTVV.

The sample holds many counts of this clonotype. CDR3: CASSFNRGQETQYF. CDR3 DNA sequence: TGTGCCAGCAGCTTCAACAGGGGGCAAGAGACCCAGTACTTC. The rearrangement links TRBV7-2 to TRBJ2-5, with 8 nucleotides matching TRBD1. CDR1 and CDR2 (germline): SGHTA, FQGNSA. V shed 3 bases and J 2 bases; nucleotides not matched to a gene: 2. The CDR3 runs 14 residues.

The rearrangement uses TRBV5-5 and TRBJ1-4, with TRBD1 identical over 8 bases. Germline V gives CDR1 SGHKS, CDR2 YYEKEE (reference sequence). V gave up 4 bases and J gave up 1 base; unmatched junction bases: 3. This CDR3 spans 15 amino acids. The CDR3 coding sequence is TGTGCCAGCAGCCGAGGACAGGGAACTAATGAAAAACTGTTTTTT. Its translation is CASSRGQGTNEKLFF.

The chain is built from TRBV7-8 and TRBJ2-1; 10 positions agree with TRBD2. The CDR3 has 14 residues. With 6 bases clipped from V and 6 bases from J, the junction kept 5 bases outside the gene matches. The germline V gene encodes CDR1 SGHVS and CDR2 FQNEAQ. CDR3: CASRKSGRANEQFF. As DNA, the CDR3 is TGTGCCAGCAGAAAAAGCGGGAGGGCCAATGAGCAGTTCTTC. The variable domain in full, completed from reference TRBV7-8 and TRBJ2-1, reads GAGVSQSPRYKVAKRGQDVALRCDPISGHVSLFWYQQALGQGPEFLTYFQNEAQLDKSGLPSDRFFAERPEGSVSTLKIQRTQQEDSAVYLCASRKSGRANEQFFGPGTRLTVL.

This chain links TRBV19 with TRBJ2-5; TRBD2 matches 8 bases. Germline CDR1 LNHDA, CDR2 SQIVND (reference sequence). The CDR3 has 15 amino acids. V lost 10 bases and J lost 4; bases outside the gene matches: 14. The CDR3: CATKARGLVAETQYF. The CDR3 DNA reads as TGTGCCACCAAGGCGCGGGGACTAGTAGCAGAGACCCAGTACTTC.

The chain employs TRBV7-9 and TRBJ2-3; no firm D call. Trimming pared 5 bases from V and 5 bases from J, leaving 17 bases between. The length of the CDR3 is 15 residues. CDR1 SEHNR and CDR2 FQNEAQ come from the germline V gene (reference sequence). CDR3 residues: CASSARWAERDTQYF. DNA of the CDR3: TGTGCCAGCAGCGCTAGGTGGGCAGAACGAGATACGCAGTATTTT.

The chain couples TRBV20-1 to TRBJ2-1; D is ambiguous. The germline CDR1 and CDR2 sequences are DFQATT and SNEGSKA (reference sequence). This CDR3 comprises 17 residues. V lost 0 bases to trimming and J lost 3 bases, with 18 bases between them. CDR3 in amino acids: CSARDFLTERLYNEQFF. DNA of the CDR3: TGCAGTGCTAGAGATTTTTTAACGGAGCGTCTCTACAATGAGCAGTTCTTC.

The chain carries TRBV11-2 and TRBJ1-1; D is unresolved. The length of the CDR3 is 19 residues. Germline V gene sequence: CDR1 SGHAT, CDR2 FQNNGV. Between the trimmed V and J ends, which lost 0 bases and 5 bases, there was a span of 25 bases. CDR3 sequence (DNA): TGTGCCAGCAGCTTAGACCACCATGGGAGTCTTCCCATGAGGACTGAAGCTTTCTTT. This encodes CASSLDHHGSLPMRTEAFF.

This clonotype was recorded a few times. V usage is TRBV12-3 or TRBV12-4 and J usage is TRBJ2-7, with 7 bases fitting TRBD2. The CDR3 spans 13 residues. With V trimmed by 5 bases and J by 3 bases, 4 bases remained unmatched. The CDR3 coding sequence is TGTGCCAGCAGTCGAACGGGAGGCTACGAGCAGTACGTC. Translating it yields CASSRTGGYEQYV.

This clonotype has only a few counts. The V gene is TRBV10-3, the J gene TRBJ2-1; D assignment may be TRBD1 or TRBD2 (5 bases each). This CDR3 region has 15 residues. V lost 3 bases, J lost 5 bases, and 14 bases lay in between. Germline V gives CDR1 ENHRY, CDR2 SYGVKD. CDR3 loop: CAISDPRGPHNEQFF. The CDR3 DNA reads TGTGCCATCAGTGATCCACGGGGCCCCCACAATGAGCAGTTCTTC.

The chain has TRBV28 and TRBJ2-1; TRBD1 is a possible D gene (6 bases). Germline loops: CDR1 MDHEN, CDR2 SYDVKM. The CDR3 covers 15 residues. The V end lost 8 bases, the J end lost 0 bases, and 14 bases lay between the germline ends. CDR3 loop: CASEPGESSYNEQFF. The CDR3 DNA reads TGTGCCAGCGAACCAGGGGAATCCTCCTACAATGAGCAGTTCTTC.

The V and J genes are TRBV10-3 and TRBJ2-7; 10 bases are a match to TRBD2. The CDR3 contains 14 residues. Germline values: CDR1 ENHRY, CDR2 SYGVKD. V shed 8 bases, J shed 3 bases, and the junction held 7 bases outside the gene matches. CDR3 DNA sequence: TGTGCCATCGGGGCGCCTAGCGGGAGCTACGAGCAGTACTTC. This encodes CAIGAPSGSYEQYF.

The table lists this clonotype with a few counts. The rearrangement joins TRBV29-1 to TRBJ2-3; 9 nucleotides match TRBD2. The CDR3 contains 14 residues. The germline gives CDR1 SQVTM, CDR2 ANQGSEA. Germline trimming cut 3 bases from V and 3 bases from J; bases unmatched to any gene: 4. The CDR3 bases are TGCAGCGTTGATCCTAGCGGGATTACAGATACGCAGTATTTT. Translating it yields CSVDPSGITDTQYF.

This clonotype showed up just a few times. The chain employs TRBV6-6 and TRBJ1-1, with no clear D. Trimming shortened V by 2 bases and J by 2 bases, and 6 bases separated the two germline ends. This CDR3 has 13 amino acids. CDR1 MNHNY and CDR2 SVGAGI come from the germline V gene (reference sequence). CDR3 nucleotide sequence: TGTGCCAGCAGTTACCTGGGAAACACTGAAGCTTTCTTT. Translating it yields CASSYLGNTEAFF.

The rearrangement links TRBV6-2 or TRBV6-3 to TRBJ2-1, with TRBD2 as a possible D gene (6 bases). This CDR3 region has 18 residues. Germline CDR1 is MNHEY and CDR2 is SVGEGT. V shed 6 bases and J shed 0 bases, with 21 bases lying between them. This chain's CDR3 is CASSHTALGGSSYNEQFF. CDR3 nucleotide sequence: TGTGCCAGCAGCCACACTGCCTTGGGGGGAAGCTCCTACAATGAGCAGTTCTTC.

To note about this clonotype: A much larger clone differs from this one at a single base, so this may be a read error. The chain recombines TRBV7-2 with TRBJ2-2; unclear D gene. The germline V gene has CDR1 SGHTA and CDR2 FQGNSA. CDR3 size: 16 residues. The CDR3 sequence is CASSPTVDANTVELFF. The DNA of the CDR3 is TGTGCCAGCAGCCCAACAGTGGACGCGAACACCGTGGAGCTGTTTTTT.

This sequence joins TRBV6-2 or TRBV6-3 and TRBJ2-5, with 8 nucleotides matching TRBD2. Germline V gene lookup returns CDR1 MNHEY and CDR2 SVGEGT. The V and J ends lost 4 bases and 5 bases, in that order; junction bases with no gene match: 6. The CDR3 runs 14 residues. The CDR3 DNA sequence: TGTGCCAGCAGTTGGAGCGGGGGTCTTGAGACCCAGTACTTC. Protein product: CASSWSGGLETQYF.

V is TRBV19 and J is TRBJ1-4; 10 nucleotides align to TRBD1. Germline lookup yields CDR1 LNHDA and CDR2 SQIVND (reference sequence). The CDR3 has 13 residues. The ends lost 11 bases at V and 10 bases at J; junction bases unmatched: 10. CDR3 nucleotide sequence: TGTGCCTCTACCGGGACAGGGGTAGCAAAACTGTTTTTT. This gives the protein CASTGTGVAKLFF.

The chain has TRBV7-9 and TRBJ1-4; perhaps TRBD1 as D (6 bases). Trimming stripped 5 bases from V and 4 bases from J, with 14 bases between. This CDR3 is built from 15 residues. In germline, CDR1 is SEHNR, CDR2 FQNEAQ (reference sequence). The CDR3 sequence: CASSRLDRHNEKLFF. DNA for the CDR3: TGTGCCAGCAGCCGACTCGACAGGCATAATGAAAAACTGTTTTTT.